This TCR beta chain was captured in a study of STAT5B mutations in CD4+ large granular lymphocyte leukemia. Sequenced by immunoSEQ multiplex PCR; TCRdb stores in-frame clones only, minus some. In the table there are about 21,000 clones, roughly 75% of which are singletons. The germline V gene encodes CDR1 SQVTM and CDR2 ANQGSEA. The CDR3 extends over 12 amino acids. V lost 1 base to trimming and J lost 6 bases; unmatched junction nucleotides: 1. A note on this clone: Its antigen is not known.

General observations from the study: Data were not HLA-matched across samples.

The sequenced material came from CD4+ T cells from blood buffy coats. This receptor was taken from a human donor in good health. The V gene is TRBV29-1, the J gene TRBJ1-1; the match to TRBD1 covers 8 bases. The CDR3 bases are TGCAGCGTTGAAGGGACAGGGTCTGAAGCTTTCTTT. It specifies CSVEGTGSEAFF.